The 27 T cell receptor beta chains listed next were all sequenced from one sample in a study of shared clonotypes between healthy human individuals. Profiled with immunoSEQ multiplex PCR; TCRdb holds only in-frame clones, not every one. The sample lists about 1.4 million clones, roughly 96% occurring once. Material: naive CD4+ T cells sorted from blood. The subset: CD45RA+ positively selected. The origin of the receptors is a man aged 25-45 years in good health.

DNA for the CDR3: TGTGCCAGCAGCTTACTGGGAGGAGGGAACTATGGCTACACCTTC. Encoded protein: CASSLLGGGNYGYTF. The chain combines TRBV7-8 with TRBJ1-2; D gene uncertain. V was shortened by 2 bases and J by 2 bases, with 12 bases between the two germline ends. CDR3 length: 15 amino acids. Germline CDR1 is SGHVS and CDR2 is FQNEAQ.

The chain is built from TRBV19 and TRBJ2-1; TRBD1 matches at 7 bases. CDR1 and CDR2 (germline): LNHDA, SQIVND (reference sequence). The ends lost 3 bases at V and 0 bases at J; junction bases unmatched: 2. This CDR3 region has 15 residues. The CDR3 protein is CASSMGQSSYNEQFF. CDR3 DNA: TGTGCCAGTAGTATGGGACAGAGCTCCTACAATGAGCAGTTCTTC.

The chain carries TRBV19 and TRBJ1-1; 8 nucleotides line up with TRBD1. Trimming at V came to 6 bases and at J to 5 bases, leaving 8 bases not matched to a gene. CDR1 is LNHDA, CDR2 SQIVND, per germline (reference sequence). The length of the CDR3 is 14 residues. The CDR3 here is CASSQTGVVTEAFF. The CDR3 DNA reads TGTGCCAGTAGCCAGACAGGGGTGGTTACTGAAGCTTTCTTT.

The V and J genes are TRBV23-1 and TRBJ1-2; 8 nucleotides line up with TRBD1. TRBV23-1 is recorded as an ORF, its role being uncertain. V shed 4 bases, J shed 5 bases, and the junction held 18 bases outside the gene matches. The CDR3 runs to 18 residues. The CDR3 nucleotides read TGCGCCAGCAGTCGAACGACAGGGACAGGACCCGCTATTTATGGCTACACCTTC. Translation gives CASSRTTGTGPAIYGYTF.

The rearrangement links TRBV30 to TRBJ1-5; D is ambiguous. Germline loops: CDR1 GTSNPN, CDR2 SVGIG (reference sequence). The CDR3 length is 13 residues. V lost 2 bases and J lost 0, with 5 bases in between. CDR3 in DNA: TGTGCCTGGAGTACGGATAGCAATCAGCCCCAGCATTTT. Residues: CAWSTDSNQPQHF.

This clone appeared a single time. The V call is TRBV28, the J call TRBJ2-1; 7 nucleotides match TRBD1. Losses at the gene ends were 5 bases for V and 7 bases for J; bases not matched to a gene: 11. From germline, CDR1 is MDHEN and CDR2 SYDVKM. The CDR3 has 15 residues. CDR3 region: CASSPPLTGFNEQFF. CDR3 nucleotides: TGTGCCAGCAGTCCCCCGCTGACAGGGTTTAATGAGCAGTTCTTC.

This chain joins TRBV28 and TRBJ2-5; either TRBD1 or TRBD2 may supply D (5 bases each). V lost 6 bases to trimming and J lost 13 bases, with 21 bases between them. This CDR3 contains 13 residues. From germline, CDR1 is MDHEN and CDR2 SYDVKM. The CDR3 spells CASSPLRLGERYF. In DNA, the CDR3 is TGTGCCAGCAGCCCTTTACGTTTAGGGGAGAGGTACTTC.

This CDR3 reads CASSPLASGRYEQYF. The CDR3 region has the DNA TGTGCCAGCAGCCCCTTGGCCAGCGGGAGGTACGAGCAGTACTTC. The chain carries TRBV7-2 and TRBJ2-7; 9 bases are shared with TRBD2. Germline V gene sequence: CDR1 SGHTA, CDR2 FQGNSA. V shed 5 bases, J shed 4 bases, and the junction held 9 bases outside the gene matches. The CDR3 loop spans 15 amino acids.

J is TRBJ1-1 and V is TRBV10-2; D gene unclear. CDR3 length equals 14 residues. Germline V gene data show CDR1 as WSHSY and CDR2 as SAAADI. V was pared by 6 bases and J by 0 bases, with 11 bases between. The CDR3 DNA is TGCGCCAGCAGCAAGGAACTCATGAACACTGAAGCTTTCTTT. Its protein product is CASSKELMNTEAFF.

The rearrangement links TRBV2 to TRBJ2-5; 7 positions match TRBD1. The junction had 9 bases not matched to a gene; V was cut back by 6 bases and J by 2 bases. Germline V gene lookup returns CDR1 SNHLY and CDR2 FYNNEI. The CDR3 consists of 15 residues. The CDR3: CASRGPGTVQETQYF. Here the CDR3 DNA reads TGTGCCAGCAGAGGACCCGGGACAGTACAAGAGACCCAGTACTTC.

This clone was seen a single time. The chain recombines TRBV15 with TRBJ2-7; D perhaps matches TRBD2 (6 bases). Per the germline V gene, CDR1 is LNHNV and CDR2 is YYDKDF (reference sequence). The CDR3 has 13 amino acids. V lost 3 bases to trimming and J lost 12 bases, with 18 bases between them. The CDR3 reads CATSRVLGDFRYF. The CDR3 nucleotides read TGTGCCACCAGCAGGGTCCTGGGGGACTTCAGGTACTTC.

The chain couples TRBV28 to TRBJ2-1, with D perhaps being TRBD1 or TRBD2 (6 bases each). V lost 4 bases and J lost 6, with 13 bases in between. The CDR3 covers 14 residues. Germline-derived CDR1 and CDR2 are MDHEN and SYDVKM. CDR3 protein: CASSSPGGGNEQFF. As DNA, the CDR3 is TGTGCCAGCAGTTCCCCCGGGGGCGGCAATGAGCAGTTCTTC.

The rearrangement uses TRBV7-2 and TRBJ2-3, with TRBD2 matching over 7 bases. Looked up from germline, CDR1 is SGHTA and CDR2 is FQGNSA. J lost 4 bases, V lost 5 bases, and 18 bases had no gene match. The CDR3 runs 18 residues. This CDR3 is CASSAFTPWREFADTQYF. CDR3 nucleotide sequence: TGTGCCAGCAGCGCATTTACCCCATGGCGGGAGTTTGCAGATACGCAGTATTTT.

V is TRBV18 and J is TRBJ2-5, with unresolved D. V was cut by 0 bases and J by 8 bases, with 10 bases left in between. The germline V gene has CDR1 KGHSH and CDR2 LQKENI. The CDR3 has 13 amino acids. CDR3: CASSPPSFGTQYF. CDR3 sequence (DNA): TGTGCCAGCTCACCACCTAGCTTCGGTACCCAGTACTTC.

The chain is built from TRBV27 and TRBJ1-1; maybe TRBD1 (5 bases). This CDR3 is 14 amino acids long. Between the trimmed V and J ends, which lost 4 bases and 7 bases, there was a span of 16 bases. Germline assignment: CDR1 MNHEY and CDR2 SMNVEV (reference sequence). The CDR3 here is CASSSRDDFSEAFF. The CDR3 DNA follows: TGTGCCAGCAGTTCCCGGGACGATTTCAGTGAAGCTTTCTTT.

The V and J genes are TRBV5-6 and TRBJ2-7; D remains unclear. CDR3 length equals 12 residues. The ends were cut back, 7 bases at V and 3 bases at J, with 11 bases in the middle. The germline CDR1 and CDR2 sequences are SGHDT and YYEEEE. The CDR3 reads CASGRNSYEQYF. The CDR3 region has the DNA TGTGCCAGCGGAAGGAACAGCTACGAGCAGTACTTC.

The J gene is TRBJ2-7, the V gene TRBV5-1; D ambiguous. V was cut by 5 bases and J by 3 bases, with 12 bases left in between. The CDR3 spans 13 residues. Germline V gene data show CDR1 as SGHRS and CDR2 as YFSETQ. This CDR3 is CASSYKGNYEQYF. The CDR3 DNA follows: TGCGCCAGCAGTTACAAGGGAAACTACGAGCAGTACTTC.

The CDR3 sequence: CASSFGGSGSNQPQHF. The CDR3 coding sequence is TGCGCCAGCAGCTTCGGGGGATCTGGAAGCAATCAGCCCCAGCATTTT. The chain is built from TRBV5-1 and TRBJ1-5, with TRBD1 as a possible D gene (5 bases). V shed 2 bases and J shed 1 base, with 13 bases lying between them. The CDR3 runs to 16 residues. Germline V lookup: CDR1 SGHRS, CDR2 YFSETQ.

The J gene is TRBJ2-7, the V gene TRBV5-1; 7 bases are a match to TRBD2. Germline CDR1 is SGHRS and CDR2 is YFSETQ. J gave up 1 base and V 1 base, and 11 bases lay outside the gene matches. The CDR3 is 17 residues long. The CDR3 protein is CASSLLFSPSGSYEQYF. Here the CDR3 DNA reads TGCGCCAGCAGCTTGTTGTTTTCGCCTAGCGGTTCCTACGAGCAGTACTTC.

V gene TRBV10-3 combines with J gene TRBJ2-7; D perhaps matches TRBD1 (6 bases). The germline CDR1 and CDR2 sequences are ENHRY and SYGVKD. The CDR3 loop spans 11 amino acids. The V gene lost 6 bases and the J gene lost 7 bases, with 10 bases spanning the gap. The CDR3 DNA is TGTGCCATCAGCCCAGGGGTTGAGCAGTACTTC. Its protein is CAISPGVEQYF.

The gene calls are TRBV5-5 and TRBJ1-4; TRBD1 agrees at 9 bases. Per the germline V gene, CDR1 is SGHKS and CDR2 is YYEKEE (reference sequence). The junction had 14 bases not matched to a gene; V was cut back by 4 bases and J by 1 base. The CDR3 spans 19 residues. CDR3 sequence: CASSGPGQGHGETNEKLFF. In nucleotides, the CDR3 is TGTGCCAGCAGCGGACCGGGACAGGGACACGGGGAAACTAATGAAAAACTGTTTTTT.

CDR3 sequence: CASSLGRGGTQYF. The CDR3 coding sequence is TGTGCCAGCAGCTTGGGCAGAGGAGGGACCCAGTACTTC. The chain is built from TRBV5-6 and TRBJ2-5, with D possibly matching TRBD2 (5 bases). The CDR3 totals 13 residues. Germline loops: CDR1 SGHDT, CDR2 YYEEEE. V gave up 0 bases and J gave up 7 bases, with 10 bases separating them.

This rearrangement joins TRBV18 to TRBJ1-1, with a weak D call TRBD1 (6 bases). Germline assignment: CDR1 KGHSH and CDR2 LQKENI. The ends were cut back, 10 bases at V and 8 bases at J, with 20 bases in the middle. CDR3 size: 13 residues. CDR3 region: CATRGGIKEEAFF. CDR3 nucleotide sequence: TGTGCCACTCGAGGGGGTATCAAAGAAGAAGCTTTCTTT.

This chain joins TRBV28 and TRBJ1-4; D might be TRBD1 (5 bases). The germline V gene has CDR1 MDHEN and CDR2 SYDVKM. V lost 5 bases and J 8 bases, leaving 18 bases between the germline ends. The CDR3 length is 15 residues. The CDR3 spells CASSPRTRPGEKLFF. DNA of the CDR3: TGTGCCAGCAGTCCCCGGACAAGGCCGGGAGAAAAACTGTTTTTT.

This chain links TRBV18 with TRBJ1-5; D is uncertain. Trimming removed 6 bases at V and 5 bases at J, with 11 bases between. The CDR3 runs 13 residues. Germline CDR1 is KGHSH and CDR2 is LQKENI. In DNA, the CDR3 is TGTGCCAGCTCCCAGGATTGGGATCAGCCCCAGCATTTT. This codes for CASSQDWDQPQHF.

The rearrangement links TRBV5-5 to TRBJ2-7; 12 bases agree with TRBD1. The V gene end was trimmed by 4 bases and the J gene end by 5 bases; junction bases not matched to a gene: 7. CDR3 length equals 15 residues. The germline V gene has CDR1 SGHKS and CDR2 YYEKEE (reference sequence). CDR3 DNA: TGTGCCAGCAGCCCATGGGGACAGGGGGCCCACGAGCAGTACTTC. Translating it yields CASSPWGQGAHEQYF.

The V gene is TRBV5-1, the J gene TRBJ2-7; 9 bases map to TRBD2. After removal of 4 bases from V and 2 bases from J, the junction contained 13 bases not matched to a gene. This CDR3 has 17 residues. Germline V gene sequence: CDR1 SGHRS, CDR2 YFSETQ. CDR3 sequence: CASSLNRLAANTYEQYF. The CDR3 DNA reads TGCGCCAGCAGCCTAAACAGACTAGCGGCGAACACCTACGAGCAGTACTTC.